A single sample gave rise to the 23 T cell receptor beta chains below, sequenced in a study of cytomegalovirus exposure and HLA in healthy donors. The PCR had 60 Vbeta and 13 Jbeta primers. Sequenced by immunoSEQ multiplex PCR; TCRdb stores in-frame clones only, minus some. The sample has under 200,000 clones; roughly 73% are singletons. The sample was PBMCs. The receptors were gathered from a woman in her 30s in good health and CMV-seronegative.

The chain uses TRBV9 and TRBJ2-3; 10 nucleotides line up with TRBD1. The CDR3 has 19 amino acids. The trim removed 0 bases at V and 0 bases at J, leaving 10 bases unmatched. Germline assignment: CDR1 SGDLS and CDR2 YYNGEE. CDR3: CASSVEKRGTGASTDTQYF. The DNA for the CDR3 is TGTGCCAGCAGCGTAGAAAAGCGGGGGACAGGGGCTAGCACAGATACGCAGTATTTT. The full variable domain, with the rest looked up from reference TRBV9 and TRBJ2-3, is DSGVTQTPKHLITATGQRVTLRCSPRSGDLSVYWYQQSLDQGLQFLIQYYNGEERAKGNILERFSAQQFPDLHSELNLSSLELGDSALYFCASSVEKRGTGASTDTQYFGPGTRLTVL.

V gene TRBV2 combines with J gene TRBJ2-1; 13 bases align to TRBD2. V gave up 6 bases and J gave up 8 bases; unmatched junction bases: 7. The V gene's germline CDR1 is SNHLY and CDR2 FYNNEI. This CDR3 comprises 15 residues. As DNA, the CDR3 is TGTGCCAGCAGGCGACTAGCGGGGGGTGGGGATGAGCAGTTCTTC. It encodes CASRRLAGGGDEQFF.

The chain couples TRBV27 to TRBJ2-2, with 8 bases that match TRBD2. J gave up 4 bases and V 6 bases, and 7 bases lay outside the gene matches. The CDR3 sequence is 15 residues long. The V gene's germline CDR1 is MNHEY and CDR2 SMNVEV (reference sequence). The CDR3 DNA reads TGTGCCAGCAGGACGGGGGGGTCGGGCACCGGGGAGCTGTTTTTT. This encodes CASRTGGSGTGELFF.

This chain links TRBV10-3 with TRBJ1-1; D not certain. This CDR3 spans 13 amino acids. The V end lost 1 base, the J end lost 0 bases, and 3 bases lay between the germline ends. Germline lookup yields CDR1 ENHRY and CDR2 SYGVKD. This CDR3 reads CAISELMNTEAFF. Here the CDR3 DNA reads TGTGCCATCAGTGAGTTAATGAACACTGAAGCTTTCTTT.

The chain joins TRBV6-5 to TRBJ2-3, with 9 nucleotides matching TRBD2. The trim removed 2 bases at V and 5 bases at J, leaving 5 bases unmatched. This CDR3 is built from 15 residues. Germline loops: CDR1 MNHEY, CDR2 SVGAGI. CDR3 nucleotide sequence: TGTGCCAGCAGTTACGGTTCTAGCGGGGAAGATACGCAGTATTTT. Encoded protein: CASSYGSSGEDTQYF.

This chain links TRBV2 with TRBJ1-5; 7 positions agree with TRBD1. There are 16 residues in the CDR3. J lost 0 bases, V lost 8 bases, and 10 bases had no gene match. In germline, CDR1 is SNHLY, CDR2 FYNNEI. The CDR3 nucleotides read TGTGCCAGCGGGCTGACAGGGACTTATAGCAATCAGCCCCAGCATTTT. Protein product: CASGLTGTYSNQPQHF.

The chain couples TRBV5-1 to TRBJ2-5, with TRBD1 as a possible D gene (6 bases). The J call is doubtful: the DNA matches TRBJ2-7 better. CDR1 and CDR2 (germline): SGHRS, YFSETQ. This CDR3 is 13 amino acids long. CDR3 loop: CASSLDRDGEQYF. CDR3 in DNA: TGCGCCAGCAGCTTGGACAGGGATGGCGAGCAGTACTTC.

This chain links TRBV4-2 with TRBJ1-2; D may be TRBD1 (5 bases). Trimming removed 7 bases at V and 2 bases at J, with 20 bases between. In germline, CDR1 is LGHNA, CDR2 YNFKEQ. This CDR3 comprises 16 residues. The CDR3 reads CASNPTNGQGNYGYTF. CDR3 DNA: TGTGCCAGCAACCCGACGAACGGGCAGGGAAACTATGGCTACACCTTC.

V is TRBV27 and J is TRBJ1-4; D perhaps matches TRBD1 (5 bases). The germline V and J ends were trimmed by 5 bases and 7 bases, with 14 bases remaining between them. The germline V gene has CDR1 MNHEY and CDR2 SMNVEV (reference sequence). This CDR3 comprises 14 residues. The CDR3, as DNA: TGTGCCAGCAGTCCCGGGGGTATTGGTGAAAAACTGTTTTTT. This gives the protein CASSPGGIGEKLFF.

The genes are TRBV6-4 and TRBJ2-5; D not resolved. V shed 6 bases and J shed 1 base, with 15 bases lying between them. CDR3 size: 15 residues. Germline CDR1 reads MRHNA; CDR2 reads SNTAGT. CDR3 DNA sequence: TGTGCCAGCAGCGACCCCTACCGCGGCCAAGAGACCCAGTACTTC. It specifies CASSDPYRGQETQYF.

This chain links TRBV25-1 with TRBJ2-5; weak D call: TRBD1 (5 bases). Per the germline V gene, CDR1 is MGHDK and CDR2 is SYGVNS. The CDR3 is 15 amino acids. V lost 4 bases, J lost 2 bases, and 14 bases lay in between. CDR3 in DNA: TGTGCCAGCAGTGTCAATAGGGGTTGGCAAGAGACCCAGTACTTC. Translated, it gives CASSVNRGWQETQYF. Using reference TRBV25-1 and TRBJ2-5 for the parts outside the CDR3, the full variable domain is EADIYQTPRYLVIGTGKKITLECSQTMGHDKMYWYQQDPGMELHLIHYSYGVNSTEKGDLSSESTVSRIRTEHFPLTLESARPSHTSQYLCASSVNRGWQETQYFGPGTRLLVL.

This chain uses TRBV7-8 with TRBJ2-7; TRBD1 agrees at 8 bases. The germline V gene has CDR1 SGHVS and CDR2 FQNEAQ. V lost 5 bases to trimming and J lost 6 bases; unmatched junction nucleotides: 6. There are 13 residues in the CDR3. DNA for the CDR3: TGTGCCAGCAGCAATTACAGGGGGAGCGAGCAGTACTTC. Residues: CASSNYRGSEQYF.

This clone was counted a single time. One end of the junction varies from germline; a read error may be responsible. V and J are TRBV5-6 and TRBJ1-3, with 9 positions matching TRBD1. The length of the CDR3 is 15 residues. From germline, CDR1 is SGHDT and CDR2 YYEEEE. This CDR3 is CASSLGQGIRNTIYF. The CDR3 DNA reads as TGTGCCAGCAGTTTGGGACAGGGCATAAGAAACACCATATATTTT.

The genes are TRBV5-1 and TRBJ2-7, with 8 bases identical to TRBD1. Germline assignment: CDR1 SGHRS and CDR2 YFSETQ. J was trimmed by 4 bases and V by 4 bases; bases with no gene match: 7. This CDR3 contains 14 residues. Written as DNA, the CDR3 is TGCGCCAGCAGCGCTGGGACAGGCCGATACGAGCAGTACTTC. It encodes CASSAGTGRYEQYF.

The V and J genes are TRBV18 and TRBJ2-5; 9 bases fit TRBD2. CDR3 length: 16 residues. V was clipped by 6 bases and J by 4 bases; unmatched bases: 12. Germline CDR1 reads KGHSH; CDR2 reads LQKENI. Here the CDR3 reads CASSLSRSGGIETQYF. The CDR3 DNA follows: TGTGCCAGCTCCCTCTCCCGCAGCGGGGGGATAGAGACCCAGTACTTC. Based on the CDR3 plus reference TRBV18 and TRBJ2-5, the full variable domain is NAGVMQNPRHLVRRRGQEARLRCSPMKGHSHVYWYRQLPEEGLKFMVYLQKENIIDESGMPKERFSAEFPKEGPSILRIQQVVRGDSAAYFCASSLSRSGGIETQYFGPGTRLLVL.

V gene TRBV12-5 combines with J gene TRBJ1-3, with 8 positions matching TRBD1. This CDR3 has 14 amino acids. The germline V gene has CDR1 LGHNT and CDR2 FRNRAP. V was pared by 7 bases and J by 2 bases, with 4 bases of the junction left unmatched. CDR3 loop: CASALTGAGNTIYF. Written as DNA, the CDR3 is TGTGCTAGTGCCCTGACAGGGGCTGGAAACACCATATATTTT.

The chain uses TRBV7-9 and TRBJ2-1, with 7 positions matching TRBD1. Per germline, CDR1 SEHNR and CDR2 FQNEAQ (reference sequence). V trimming: 5 bases; J trimming: 1 base; junction bases outside the gene matches: 8. The CDR3 is made up of 16 amino acids. The CDR3 bases are TGTGCCAGCAGCAGGAGGACAGGCGTATCCTACAATGAGCAGTTCTTC. This codes for CASSRRTGVSYNEQFF.

The sample holds a few counts of this clone. V usage is TRBV11-2 and J usage is TRBJ1-1, with D possibly TRBD1 on 5 matching bases. This CDR3 has 13 amino acids. V lost 5 bases and J 5 bases, leaving 12 bases between the germline ends. Germline V gene sequence: CDR1 SGHAT, CDR2 FQNNGV. This CDR3 is CASSVSGKTEAFF. CDR3 DNA sequence: TGTGCCAGCAGCGTGTCAGGGAAGACTGAAGCTTTCTTT.

This clone was picked up a small number of times. In nucleotides, the CDR3 is TGTGCCAGTAGTATAGATCGGGCGGGAGAGCAGCCCCAGCATTTT. It yields the protein CASSIDRAGEQPQHF. The gene calls are TRBV19 and TRBJ1-5; D gene uncertain. Germline loops: CDR1 LNHDA, CDR2 SQIVND (reference sequence). The V end lost 0 bases, the J end lost 7 bases, and 13 bases lay between the germline ends. The CDR3 contains 15 residues.

Notes on this clone: The conserved phenylalanine or tryptophan is not found at the CDR3 terminus, so this likely reflects a read error. It is unclear where the CDR3 begins or ends on the DNA, so no DNA is shown, and the CDR3 is as TCRdb lists it. The CDR3 region is CASILGSGGIYTL. The chain joins TRBV5-4 to TRBJ1-2. Germline assignment: CDR1 SGHNT and CDR2 YYREEE (reference sequence). The CDR3 length is 13 residues, termini included.

The chain carries TRBV5-1 and TRBJ2-1, with TRBD2 as a possible D gene (6 bases). Germline CDR1 and CDR2: SGHRS and YFSETQ. Between the trimmed V and J ends, which lost 4 bases and 1 base, there was a span of 9 bases. This CDR3 region has 14 residues. The DNA for the CDR3 is TGCGCCAGCAGCCCGCGGGGATCCTACAATGAGCAGTTCTTC. Its protein is CASSPRGSYNEQFF. Full variable domain (outside the CDR3, taken from reference TRBV5-1 and TRBJ2-1): KAGVTQTPRYLIKTRGQQVTLSCSPISGHRSVSWYQQTPGQGLQFLFEYFSETQRNKGNFPGRFSGRQFSNSRSEMNVSTLELGDSALYLCASSPRGSYNEQFFGPGTRLTVL.

The chain is built from TRBV5-4 and TRBJ2-5, with a weak D call TRBD1 (5 bases). CDR3 length: 15 residues. Germline V CDR1 and CDR2: SGHNT, YYREEE (reference sequence). V was cut by 4 bases and J by 2 bases, with 15 bases left in between. CDR3 nucleotide sequence: TGTGCCAGCAGCCCCAGGCGGACACCACAAGAGACCCAGTACTTC. Protein: CASSPRRTPQETQYF.

V gene TRBV28 combines with J gene TRBJ2-1; the match to TRBD2 covers 8 bases. Per the germline V gene, CDR1 is MDHEN and CDR2 is SYDVKM. The CDR3 has 15 amino acids. V trimming: 4 bases; J trimming: 8 bases; junction bases outside the gene matches: 10. CDR3 sequence reads: CASSSPRGGMDEQFF. The CDR3 DNA reads as TGTGCCAGCAGTTCCCCCCGCGGGGGGATGGATGAGCAGTTCTTC.